The 7 T cell receptor beta chains in this list originate from one sample, sequenced in a study of T cells in Graves' hyperthyroidism and ophthalmopathy (dated by TCRdb to between 2018 and 2021). Library preparation used multiplex PCR. The instrument was an Illumina HiSeq 2000. Amplification of TCR beta CDR3 regions was carried out from RNA transcripts. The first round of RT-PCR for the TCR CDR3 was performed with the HTBI primer set and the Qiagen OneStep RT-PCR kit. TCRdb reran the public reads through fastp at Q25 and MiXCR, keeping productive beta chains. Each CDR3 protein appears once, grouped with its most common genes and DNA. The sample table holds hundreds of thousands of distinct CDR3 sequences, of which just under 45% were seen once. The ten largest clonotypes hold approximately 7.2% of the sample. The sequencing input was peripheral blood or thyroid tissue (not recorded which). Receptors originate from an adult man with Graves' disease, either hyperthyroidism or ophthalmopathy (not recorded which).

The rearrangement joins TRBV20-1 to TRBJ1-6; the D is unclear. Germline-derived CDR1 and CDR2 are DFQATT and SNEGSKA (reference sequence). The CDR3 totals 15 residues. Trimming stripped 2 bases from V and 0 bases from J, with 8 bases between. Here the CDR3 DNA reads TGCAGTGCTAGACTGCGAAGCTCCTATAATTCACCCCTCCACTTT. Translated, it gives CSARLRSSYNSPLHF.

The genes are TRBV19 and TRBJ1-2; possibly TRBD1 for D (5 bases). The CDR3 consists of 15 residues. The V end lost 6 bases, the J end lost 4 bases, and 18 bases lay between the germline ends. CDR1 is LNHDA, CDR2 SQIVND, per germline (reference sequence). DNA for the CDR3: TGTGCCAGTAGGGACACGCAGGGAGGGTCCTATGGCTACACCTTC. Encoded protein: CASRDTQGGSYGYTF.

The CDR3 spells CSARAGQTNTEAFF. The CDR3, as DNA: TGCAGTGCTAGAGCGGGACAGACTAACACTGAAGCTTTCTTT. This chain connects TRBV20-1 to TRBJ1-1; the match to TRBD1 covers 7 bases. V was clipped by 1 base and J by 2 bases; unmatched bases: 4. CDR1 DFQATT and CDR2 SNEGSKA come from the germline V gene (reference sequence). CDR3 length equals 14 residues.

This chain uses TRBV15 with TRBJ2-5; D possibly uses TRBD1 or TRBD2 (5 bases each). The length of the CDR3 is 16 residues. CDR1 and CDR2 (germline): LNHNV, YYDKDF (reference sequence). The V gene lost 0 bases and the J gene lost 5 bases, with 16 bases spanning the gap. The CDR3 nucleotides are TGTGCCACCAGCAGAGATCCACCCGGGGCCGGCGAGACCCAGTACTTC. It specifies CATSRDPPGAGETQYF.

This clonotype was observed many times. V is TRBV24-1 and J is TRBJ1-5; 7 nucleotides align to TRBD1. CDR3 size: 13 residues. J lost 12 bases, V lost 3 bases, and 7 bases had no gene match. Germline assignment: CDR1 KGHDR and CDR2 SFDVKD. Here the CDR3 DNA reads TGTGCCACCAGTGATCCGAAGACAGGGTACCAGCATTTT. Residues: CATSDPKTGYQHF.

This clonotype was seen more than once but under ten times. The genes are TRBV12-3 or TRBV12-4 and TRBJ1-1; a weak D match, TRBD1 (6 bases). The CDR3 sequence is 18 residues long. V was clipped by 6 bases and J by 3 bases, with 26 bases between them. The CDR3 nucleotides are TGTGCCAGCAGCTTGGGGGCTAAGGTCCTCAGGGGCGACACTGAAGCTTTCTTT. This codes for CASSLGAKVLRGDTEAFF.

J is TRBJ2-3 and V is TRBV7-2; tentatively, D is TRBD2 (5 bases). The germline gives CDR1 SGHTA, CDR2 FQGNSA. The germline V and J ends were trimmed by 3 bases and 6 bases, with 7 bases remaining between them. This CDR3 is built from 12 residues. Here the CDR3 reads CASSFSVDTQYF. The CDR3, as DNA: TGTGCCAGCAGCTTTAGCGTGGATACGCAGTATTTT.